The T cell receptor (beta chain) under discussion was sequenced for a study of PD-1 blockade in classical Hodgkin lymphoma. CDR1 and CDR2 from the germline V gene are SGHKS and YYEKEE (reference sequence). The CDR3 loop spans 15 amino acids. Trimming shortened V by 5 bases and J by 6 bases, and 17 bases separated the two germline ends. Each and every patient relapsed after autologous stem cell transplantation, and patients got differing brentuximab vedotin exposure. Complete response, partial response or progressive disease constituted the best responses recorded. Sequenced by immunoSEQ multiplex PCR; TCRdb stores in-frame clones only, minus some. The data show 10,000 to 15,000 clones, with roughly 80% seen just once and approximately 25% held by the top ten.

The chain combines TRBV5-5 with TRBJ2-2; D gene unclear. The sequenced sample was peripheral blood mononuclear cells (PBMCs), obtained at baseline. The source of this sequence is a human donor with classical Hodgkin lymphoma. CDR3 sequence (DNA): TGTGCCAGCAGTTCACCGCGACAACCGGCCGGGGAGCTGTTTTTT. Translated: CASSSPRQPAGELFF. Based on the CDR3 plus reference TRBV5-5 and TRBJ2-2, the full variable domain is DAGVTQSPTHLIKTRGQQVTLRCSPISGHKSVSWYQQVLGQGPQFIFQYYEKEERGRGNFPDRFSARQFPNYSSELNVNALLLGDSALYLCASSSPRQPAGELFFGEGSRLTVL.